This T cell receptor (beta chain) was profiled in a study of cytomegalovirus exposure and HLA in healthy donors. Study-wide results and caveats: The study recorded over 150 TCR beta chains that were cytomegalovirus-associated.

Details on this clone: Its antigen is not identified.

It was with 60 Vbeta and 13 Jbeta primers that the PCR ran. TCRdb's table, derived via immunoSEQ multiplex PCR, lists solely in-frame clones and lacks some. This table holds roughly 170,000 clones, around 72% found once. The V end was cut by 5 bases, the J end by 8 bases, with 10 bases between. CDR1 and CDR2 from the germline V gene are MNHNY and SVGAGI (reference sequence). This CDR3 comprises 12 residues. Sequenced sample: PBMCs. The clonotype originates from a female donor in good health and CMV-seronegative. V usage is TRBV6-6 and J usage is TRBJ1-3; D remains ambiguous. The CDR3 bases are TGTGCCAGCAGTCCAGTTCCAGACACCATATATTTT. Protein product: CASSPVPDTIYF.